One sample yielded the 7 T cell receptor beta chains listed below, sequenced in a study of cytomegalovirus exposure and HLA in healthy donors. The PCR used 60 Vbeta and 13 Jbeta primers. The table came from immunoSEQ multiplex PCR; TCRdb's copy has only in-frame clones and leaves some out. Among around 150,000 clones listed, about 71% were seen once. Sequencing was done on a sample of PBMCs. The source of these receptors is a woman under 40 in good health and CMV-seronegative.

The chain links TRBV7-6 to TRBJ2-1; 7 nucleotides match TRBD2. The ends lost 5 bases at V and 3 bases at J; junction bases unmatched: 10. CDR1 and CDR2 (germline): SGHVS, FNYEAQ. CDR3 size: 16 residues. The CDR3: CASSARLAADYNEQFF. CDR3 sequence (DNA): TGTGCCAGCAGCGCCCGCCTAGCGGCAGACTACAATGAGCAGTTCTTC.

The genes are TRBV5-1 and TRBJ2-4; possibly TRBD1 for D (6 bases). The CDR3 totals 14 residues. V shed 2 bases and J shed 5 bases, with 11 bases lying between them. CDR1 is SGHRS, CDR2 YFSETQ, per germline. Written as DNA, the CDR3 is TGCGCCAGCAGCTTAACAGGACAGCAAAACATTCAGTACTTC. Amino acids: CASSLTGQQNIQYF.

The CDR3 reads CASSQADRSNQPQHF. The CDR3 nucleotides read TGTGCCAGCAGCCAAGCGGACAGGAGCAATCAGCCCCAGCATTTT. The chain links TRBV4-2 to TRBJ1-5; 7 nucleotides align to TRBD1. The CDR3 covers 15 residues. CDR1 and CDR2 from the germline V gene are LGHNA and YNFKEQ. With V trimmed by 1 base and J by 1 base, 1 base remained unmatched.

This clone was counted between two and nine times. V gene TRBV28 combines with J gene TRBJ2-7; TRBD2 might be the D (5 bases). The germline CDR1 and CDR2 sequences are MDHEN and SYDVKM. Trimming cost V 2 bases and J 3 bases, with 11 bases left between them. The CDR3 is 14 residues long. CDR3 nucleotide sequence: TGTGCCAGCAGTTTACCGGGGTCTGGCTACGAGCAGTACTTC. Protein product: CASSLPGSGYEQYF.

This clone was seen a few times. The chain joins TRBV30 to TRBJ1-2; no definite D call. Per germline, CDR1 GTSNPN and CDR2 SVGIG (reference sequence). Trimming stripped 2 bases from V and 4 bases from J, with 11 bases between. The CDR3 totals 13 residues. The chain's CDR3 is CAWSNSPLYGYTF. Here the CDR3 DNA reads TGTGCCTGGAGTAACAGCCCACTCTATGGCTACACCTTC.

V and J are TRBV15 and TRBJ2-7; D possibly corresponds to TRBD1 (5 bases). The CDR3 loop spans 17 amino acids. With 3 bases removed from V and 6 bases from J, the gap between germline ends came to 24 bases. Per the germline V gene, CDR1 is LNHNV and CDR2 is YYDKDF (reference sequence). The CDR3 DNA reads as TGTGCCACCAGCAGCTTTGACACGACAGTTCTGAGTGGCGAGCAGTACTTC. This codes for CATSSFDTTVLSGEQYF.

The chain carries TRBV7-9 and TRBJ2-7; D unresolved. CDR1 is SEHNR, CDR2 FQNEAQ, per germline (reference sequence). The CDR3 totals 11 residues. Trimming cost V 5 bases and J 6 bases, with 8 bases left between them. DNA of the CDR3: TGTGCCAGCAGCCTCCTCAGCGAGCAGTACTTC. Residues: CASSLLSEQYF.